This T cell receptor (beta chain) was identified during a study of cytomegalovirus exposure and HLA in healthy donors (dated by TCRdb to the late 2010s). At the level of the whole study: According to an earlier analysis of several hundred of the donors, about 190 million T cells yielded roughly 100 million unique TCR beta sequences and approximately 280 Gb of sequence data. Roughly 300 gigabases of sequencing data and around 85 million unique TCR sequences made up an early release that covered 500 to 650 HLA-typed donors. Among the approximately 430 genotyped donors, more than 70% belonged to the genetic ancestry cluster associated with self-reported Caucasian donors. The study was designed to test whether signatures of past pathogen exposure could be identified by cataloging public T cell receptors. The study profiled the T cell repertoires of 550 to 700 subjects by immunosequencing and related them to cytomegalovirus serostatus. Along with the approximately 650-subject first cohort, a separate validation cohort of about 110 different subjects was used. High-throughput TCR immunosequencing, statistical association of individual TCRs with disease status, and machine learning were combined to predict cytomegalovirus infection status. A later analysis re-analyzed previously published TCR beta repertoires from roughly 630 donors and added high-resolution HLA genotyping to study TCR occurrence patterns. Rather than drawing on any new phenotypic data, the later analysis identified candidate immune exposures from TCR beta sequences and the way those sequences occurred across donors. An earlier analysis of 587 of the donors used high-throughput TCR beta sequencing to judge whether each TCR beta V gene segment behaved as functional or pseudogenic. Donor age, sex, ethnicity and CMV serostatus were compiled alongside the repertoire data. A later genetic analysis took genome-wide SNP genotypes for about three fifths of the 666 donors and used that subset as a discovery cohort. All discovery cohort repertoires had been generated using a single sequencing platform. Class I and class II HLA loci were covered by the typing at four-digit resolution. Typing coverage differed by locus: A, B, C, DRB1 and DQB1 were typed in about 629-630 donors, DQA1 in about 560, DPA1 in around 600, and DPB1 in 400 to 480. Roughly 5 DR-DQ haplotypes were handled as single units for association and clustering, since linkage in the cohort was strong. On average, 235,054 unique TCR beta nucleotide sequences were sequenced per donor among a few hundred genotyped donors of the cohort, with 15% to 20% of those sequences being non-productive. Study-level results and caveats: Because some donors lacked HLA typing at each locus, the association tests relied only on the typed subset. In a later analysis, the rate of TCR association differed among HLA loci, with DRB1 alleles having the most associated TCRs and HLA-C alleles having the fewest. Assigning TCR associations to individual alleles was difficult when HLA alleles, especially DR and DQ, strongly co-occurred. A cluster of highly shared sequence variants was judged likely to represent a technical artifact of the sequencing pipeline. In the study, 150 to 200 TCR beta chains were listed as associated with cytomegalovirus. In both the original and validation cohorts, the classifier was reported to diagnose cytomegalovirus status with high specificity and sensitivity. In a later genetic analysis, fewer N-insertions in productive TCRs were reported among donors in an Asian-associated ancestry cluster than the roughly 700-donor mean. In a later analysis, several top co-occurrence clusters were reported to appear linked to parvovirus B19, influenza, CMV and Epstein-Barr virus. Most TCR sequences were seen in very few donors, while some public TCRs were found in many individuals. This cohort had only TCR beta chains sequenced, and the lack of alpha or paired-chain data limited which features could be detected. The earlier analysis of some 560 of the donors excluded some 16 rarely observed V segments, including chromosome 9 orphons, because counts were too low. According to the authors, the approach could potentially be generalized to other disease states and immunological phenotypes. Broadly in line with IMGT annotations, most TCR beta V segments showed up in productive rearrangements about 90% or about 30% of the time in an earlier analysis of several hundred of the donors. A further reported finding was that TCR beta sequences accurately predicted the HLA-A and HLA-B alleles for most subjects in the first cohort. In vitro tests confirmed that a few of the cytomegalovirus-associated TCR beta chains recognize cytomegalovirus antigens. A later genetic analysis associated a missense DCLRE1C variant with V-gene and J-gene trimming of TCR beta chains, and an independent cohort replicated the association. Linkage disequilibrium might explain the correlated functional status among segregating V segments, but an unknown experimental factor could not be excluded. Specific HLA alleles were associated with 15,000 to 20,000 TCR beta sequences at a false discovery rate of 0.05 in a later analysis. Roughly uniform sequencing depth across donors was assumed in presence/absence analyses, although this assumption may not hold. Compared with equally common non-associated chains, HLA-associated TCR beta chains in a later analysis were more clonally expanded and had lower generation probabilities. CMV serostatus was the only immune exposure information available for the cohort. A later analysis found that most CMV-associated TCR beta chains appeared HLA-restricted, with HLA associations seemingly driven largely by CMV exposure.

The cohort consisted of 600 or so healthy bone marrow donors. At the time of sampling, every cohort member was nominally healthy, though immune exposures that went unrecorded were likely present. The donor tested CMV seropositive and was one of the 289 seropositive cohort members. A peripheral blood sample was provided by each donor, and peripheral blood mononuclear cells were used for TCR beta sequencing. Genomic DNA was extracted from the blood cell samples with the Qiagen DNeasy Blood Extraction Kit. Comments on this clone: What antigen it recognizes has not been identified. Within one base of it there is no much larger clone, and no base qualities were kept.

Library preparation used the immunoSEQ multiplex PCR assay. For the multiplex PCR, a mixture combining 60 forward primers for TCR Vbeta segments and 13 reverse primers for TCR Jbeta segments was used. The CDR3 region of rearranged TCR beta genes was amplified from genomic DNA with a multiplex PCR assay. Amplified TCR beta libraries were sequenced as 87-base-pair reads on the Illumina HiSeq System. From the authors' description of their analysis: Across the roughly 640 repertoires, a later analysis counted tens of millions of unique TCR beta chains, around 10 million of which were shared by at least two donors. To remove PCR and sequencing errors, raw reads were error-corrected and collapsed into unique sequences using a nearest-neighbor algorithm that merged closely related sequences. To assign V, D and J gene segments, CDR3 sequences were aligned to IMGT reference sequences. For a sequence to be retained, at least a six-nucleotide match to both a V gene segment and a J gene segment was required. Rearrangements were called productive when the CDR3 lacked stop codons and stayed in frame with V and J; all others were non-productive. Following IMGT convention, CDR3 was defined as the stretch from the second conserved V-encoded cysteine up to the conserved J-encoded phenylalanine. The earlier analysis of fewer than 700 of the donors excluded sequences that lacked an unambiguous match to a single V gene segment. In an earlier analysis of a few hundred of the donors, a V segment was called functional when productive rearrangements were above 56.7%, and segregating when the standard deviation between donors exceeded 5%. A statistical classification framework was built for diagnosing cytomegalovirus status from the catalog of TCR beta chain sequences. A later analysis assigned V and J genes by comparing TCR nucleotide sequences with IMGT/GENE-DB human TR gene sequences. A later analysis assigned CDR3 sequences and most-parsimonious VDJ recombination scenarios with the TCRdist pipeline. In a later analysis, each TCR beta chain was defined by its CDR3 amino acid sequence together with its V-gene family, and reads lacking a unique V-gene family were excluded. To address suspected cross-contamination and a sequencing artifact, a later analysis removed a few hundred highly shared, low-generation-probability nucleotide sequences. A later analysis calculated a clonal expansion index for each public chain from normalized within-repertoire ranks of inferred template counts. In a later analysis, generation probabilities were computed with a VDJ recombination model fitted to out-of-frame rearrangements, and the resulting probabilities were checked against IGoR. In a later analysis, TCR-TCR, TCR-HLA and TCR-CMV co-occurrence was scored with hypergeometric tests, and a repertoire-size bias correction was applied to TCR pairs. False discovery rates were estimated in a later analysis by permuting HLA or CMV assignments 20 times. In a later analysis, co-occurring TCRs were grouped with DBSCAN, and TCRdist sequence similarity was added when clustering was performed within HLA-allele-positive subsets. Repertoires with fewer than 30,000 or more than 120,000 public chains, plus five repertoires with anomalous nucleotide sharing, were excluded from co-occurrence clustering. TCRdb retrieved this table from immuneACCESS and kept in-frame rearrangements only. Not all clones are present; in checked studies, unresolved V genes account for under half, and no reason is known for the remainder. D and trimming come from the DNA, and the V and J calls and clone size come from that table. This sample comprises over 150,000 clones, 82% of them detected only once. Roughly 10% of the sample is held by the ten biggest clonotypes.

Material: PBMCs. The TCR sequence derives from a man aged 50 to 60 in good health and CMV-seropositive.

The CDR3 region: CASSLIGGTSKNIQYF. The DNA sequence follows: TGTGCCAGCAGCTTGATTGGGGGCACGTCCAAAAACATTCAGTACTTC. The rearranged chain carries TRBV5-6 and TRBJ2-4; TRBD1 is a weak D gene call, 6 bases matching. Relative to germline, V is 1 base shorter and J is 2 bases shorter, with 13 bases between their ends. The CDR3 goes from the cysteine to the phenylalanine over 16 residues. Only the CDR3 portion is preserved as DNA: 48 bases, with reading frame beginning at the first base. CDR1 SGHDT and CDR2 YYEEEE were looked up in the germline V gene.